Shown below are 8 T cell receptor beta chains from a single sample sequenced in a study of cytomegalovirus exposure and HLA in healthy donors. Produced via immunoSEQ multiplex PCR; TCRdb's table is partial and in-frame only. This sample has approximately 53,000 clones, with almost 95% found just once. Specimen: PBMCs. The receptors come from a young man in good health and CMV-seronegative.

The chain uses TRBV4-3 and TRBJ2-5, with 10 positions matching TRBD2. Per germline, CDR1 LGHNA and CDR2 YSLEER. The V and J ends lost 1 base and 5 bases, in that order; junction bases with no gene match: 10. The length of the CDR3 is 17 residues. The CDR3 spells CASSQVRLAGARETQYF. Written as DNA, the CDR3 is TGCGCCAGCAGCCAAGTAAGGCTAGCGGGAGCCAGGGAGACCCAGTACTTC.

The chain is built from TRBV6-1 and TRBJ2-7, with D possibly being TRBD2 (6 bases). Between the trimmed V and J ends, which lost 11 bases and 7 bases, there was a span of 12 bases. The CDR3 runs 10 residues. CDR1 and CDR2 (germline): MNHNS, SASEGT. Written as DNA, the CDR3 is TGTGCCGCAGCGGGTCGGGAGCAGTACTTC. Residues: CAAAGREQYF.

The V call is TRBV5-8, the J call TRBJ2-2, with a possible D match to TRBD1 (5 bases). Deletions cut 5 bases from V and 6 bases from J, with 23 bases between. Germline V gene lookup returns CDR1 SGHTS and CDR2 YDEGEE. The CDR3 runs 17 residues. The CDR3 DNA reads TGTGCCAGCAGACCCCGGTGGGCAGGGCAAAGCTCCGGGGAGCTGTTTTTT. Translating it yields CASRPRWAGQSSGELFF. The variable domain in full, completed from reference TRBV5-8 and TRBJ2-2, reads EAGVTQSPTHLIKTRGQQATLRCSPISGHTSVYWYQQALGLGLQFLLWYDEGEERNRGNFPPRFSGRQFPNYSSELNVNALELEDSALYLCASRPRWAGQSSGELFFGEGSRLTVL.

This clone was seen a handful of times. The chain links TRBV27 to TRBJ1-5, with D hard to call. Germline V CDR1 and CDR2: MNHEY, SMNVEV (reference sequence). There are 12 residues in the CDR3. Trimming shortened V by 9 bases and J by 7 bases, and 13 bases separated the two germline ends. CDR3 region: CARQRTGQPQHF. The DNA for the CDR3 is TGTGCCAGGCAGAGGACGGGACAGCCCCAGCATTTT.

The V and J genes are TRBV29-1 and TRBJ2-7, with a tentative D call TRBD1 (5 bases). V was clipped by 7 bases and J by 3 bases, with 16 bases between them. The CDR3 is made up of 13 amino acids. CDR1 and CDR2 (germline): SQVTM, ANQGSEA. CDR3 protein: CSARQGWGYEQYF. In DNA form, the CDR3 reads TGCAGCGCCCGGCAGGGTTGGGGCTACGAGCAGTACTTC.

V gene TRBV6-6 combines with J gene TRBJ1-5; D possibly corresponds to TRBD1 (5 bases). The V end was cut by 6 bases, the J end by 3 bases, with 9 bases between. From germline, CDR1 is MNHNY and CDR2 SVGAGI (reference sequence). The CDR3 runs 13 residues. CDR3 nucleotides: TGTGCCAGCAGGAGACAGTTCAATCAGCCCCAGCATTTT. Translating gives CASRRQFNQPQHF.

The genes are TRBV15 and TRBJ1-5; D might be TRBD1 (5 bases). The CDR3 sequence is 13 residues long. V gave up 5 bases and J gave up 4 bases, with 9 bases separating them. Germline loops: CDR1 LNHNV, CDR2 YYDKDF (reference sequence). CDR3: CATSRQKNQPQHF. The CDR3 nucleotides read TGTGCCACCAGCCGACAGAAAAATCAGCCCCAGCATTTT.

The table lists this clone with a count of one. The CDR3 DNA sequence: TGTGCCAGCTCACCACGGGTAGCGACAGATACGCAGTATTTT. It codes for CASSPRVATDTQYF. The rearrangement joins TRBV18 to TRBJ2-3, with TRBD2 as a possible D gene (5 bases). Germline V CDR1 and CDR2: KGHSH, LQKENI. This CDR3 has 14 amino acids. The V gene lost 1 base and the J gene lost 3 bases, with 8 bases spanning the gap.